This T cell receptor (beta chain) stems from a study of human T cells and chemical hapten exposure. Time point meaning: patch test 1, 2 weeks after DPC sensitization. The treatment was: therapeutic diphenylcyclopropenone sensitization with weekly scalp DPC. The authors extracted total RNA from unfractionated whole blood. Study-level points and caveats: Among TCRs, those above 1 in 1000 frequency were unaffected by DPC sensitization.

Trimming stripped 1 base from V and 2 bases from J, with 7 bases between. This CDR3 has 13 amino acids. Per germline, CDR1 SGHRS and CDR2 YFSETQ. Individual cDNA molecules in this library carried unique molecular identifiers. In the authors' methods: Between 23,224 and 690,600 TCRs appeared in each sample, and the median stood at 95,638. TCRdb called the RACE reads again in MiXCR, with one record for every CDR3 protein. These V and J calls rely on TCRdb rather than the paper's analysis. The table has about 360,000 distinct CDR3 sequences, approximately 6.9% seen once. This clonotype was found many times. Its matching antigen is unknown.

This TCR was sampled from a woman aged 18-29 years with alopecia areata. Some clones in this sample may be carry-over from other donors' samples. The sample here was whole blood, taken in connection with sensitization to the hapten diphenylcyclopropenone (DPC). The V gene is TRBV5-1, the J gene TRBJ2-7, with D perhaps TRBD2 (6 bases). CDR3 nucleotides: TGCGCCAGCAGCTTGCCGGGGGCCTACGAGCAGTACTTC. Residues: CASSLPGAYEQYF.